These 17 T cell receptor beta chains came from one sample sequenced in a study of pediatric ulcerative colitis. TCRdb's table, derived via immunoSEQ multiplex PCR, lists solely in-frame clones and lacks some. The table records 44,000 or so clones, roughly 79% of them present only once. During colonoscopy, one to two rectal pinch biopsies were collected. The sample comprised gut tissue. Receptors originate from a girl aged 10 to 17 with moderate ulcerative colitis.

This chain uses TRBV18 with TRBJ1-2; D unclear. This CDR3 has 13 amino acids. V was cut by 5 bases and J by 0 bases, with 7 bases left in between. Germline V gene lookup returns CDR1 KGHSH and CDR2 LQKENI. Here the CDR3 reads CASSFDTNYGYTF. The CDR3 DNA is TGTGCCAGCTCATTCGACACTAACTATGGCTACACCTTC. Full variable domain (remainder filled in from reference TRBV18 and TRBJ1-2): NAGVMQNPRHLVRRRGQEARLRCSPMKGHSHVYWYRQLPEEGLKFMVYLQKENIIDESGMPKERFSAEFPKEGPSILRIQQVVRGDSAAYFCASSFDTNYGYTFGSGTRLTVV.

This chain connects TRBV27 to TRBJ2-7; a weak D match, TRBD2 (5 bases). There are 15 residues in the CDR3. V was shortened by 3 bases and J by 6 bases, with 18 bases between the two germline ends. From germline, CDR1 is MNHEY and CDR2 SMNVEV (reference sequence). The CDR3 loop reads CASSFGRAGAAEQYF. The CDR3 DNA reads TGTGCCAGCAGTTTTGGTCGGGCAGGAGCGGCCGAGCAGTACTTC.

The chain links TRBV6-6 to TRBJ1-1; D ambiguous. Germline lookup yields CDR1 MNHNY and CDR2 SVGAGI (reference sequence). V gave up 4 bases and J gave up 0 bases, with 6 bases separating them. The CDR3 runs to 13 residues. The CDR3 DNA sequence: TGTGCCAGCAGTTTGAGTGTGAACACTGAAGCTTTCTTT. It yields the protein CASSLSVNTEAFF.

This clone came up once. The chain recombines TRBV5-1 with TRBJ2-7, with 10 positions matching TRBD1. The CDR3 length is 16 residues. Unmatched junction bases numbered 6, after V lost 0 bases and J lost 3 bases. CDR1 and CDR2 from the germline V gene are SGHRS and YFSETQ. The CDR3 loop is CASSLGGQGPIYEQYF. DNA of the CDR3: TGCGCCAGCAGCTTGGGGGGACAGGGGCCCATCTACGAGCAGTACTTC.

Within the sample, this clone is medium-sized. V usage is TRBV7-9 and J usage is TRBJ1-2; the D gene is possibly TRBD1 (6 bases). With 3 bases removed from V and 5 bases from J, the gap between germline ends came to 16 bases. Germline values: CDR1 SEHNR, CDR2 FQNEAQ (reference sequence). The CDR3 has 15 residues. DNA for the CDR3: TGTGCCAGCAGCTTGGCCTCTACAGGGTGGTATGGCTACACCTTC. Its protein is CASSLASTGWYGYTF. Based on the CDR3 plus reference TRBV7-9 and TRBJ1-2, the full variable domain is DTGVSQNPRHKITKRGQNVTFRCDPISEHNRLYWYRQTLGQGPEFLTYFQNEAQLEKSRLLSDRFSAERPKGSFSTLEIQRTEQGDSAMYLCASSLASTGWYGYTFGSGTRLTVV.

The rearrangement links TRBV19 to TRBJ1-1; D remains ambiguous. V was shortened by 5 bases and J by 1 base, with 8 bases between the two germline ends. The germline CDR1 and CDR2 sequences are LNHDA and SQIVND (reference sequence). The CDR3 loop spans 13 amino acids. The CDR3 DNA is TGTGCCAGTAGTTGGGAGGCGAACACTGAAGCTTTCTTT. Protein: CASSWEANTEAFF. Together with reference TRBV19 and TRBJ1-1, the CDR3 gives the full variable domain: DGGITQSPKYLFRKEGQNVTLSCEQNLNHDAMYWYRQDPGQGLRLIYYSQIVNDFQKGDIAEGYSVSREKKESFPLTVTSAQKNPTAFYLCASSWEANTEAFFGQGTRLTVV.

This chain connects TRBV4-1 to TRBJ1-2, with D maybe TRBD1 (6 bases). Trimming left V 1 base short and J 8 bases short, with 11 bases between. The CDR3 contains 13 residues. Per germline, CDR1 MGHRA and CDR2 YSYEKL. Here the CDR3 DNA reads TGCGCCAGCAGCCAAGGAAACAGGGTCGGCTACACCTTC. It is translated as CASSQGNRVGYTF.

This clone was picked up one time. The chain couples TRBV5-6 to TRBJ1-3; D uncertain. V lost 2 bases and J lost 0, with 6 bases in between. From germline, CDR1 is SGHDT and CDR2 YYEEEE. The CDR3 is 14 residues long. CDR3 loop: CASSFGLSGNTIYF. Written as DNA, the CDR3 is TGTGCCAGCAGCTTCGGACTCTCTGGAAACACCATATATTTT.

This chain connects TRBV7-9 to TRBJ2-1; no reliable D call. Looked up from germline, CDR1 is SEHNR and CDR2 is FQNEAQ (reference sequence). The CDR3 extends over 15 amino acids. Trimming shortened V by 8 bases and J by 8 bases, and 22 bases separated the two germline ends. The CDR3 bases are TGTGCCAGCTCTAACACCGGAGCTTTCGTCGATGAGCAGTTCTTC. As protein: CASSNTGAFVDEQFF.

The CDR3 sequence is CAWRSGNYGYTF. The CDR3 coding sequence is TGTGCCTGGAGAAGTGGGAACTATGGCTACACCTTC. The rearrangement uses TRBV30 and TRBJ1-2; no clear D gene. The V gene's germline CDR1 is GTSNPN and CDR2 SVGIG (reference sequence). This CDR3 comprises 12 residues. Between the trimmed V and J ends, which lost 3 bases and 2 bases, there was a span of 7 bases.

J is TRBJ2-1 and V is TRBV14; 7 bases are shared with TRBD2. Germline assignment: CDR1 SGHDN and CDR2 FVKESK. V trimming: 4 bases; J trimming: 8 bases; junction bases outside the gene matches: 20. The CDR3 loop spans 18 amino acids. CDR3 DNA sequence: TGTGCCAGCAGCCCCCAGCCTACGGCGGGAGTTTTTGCCGATGAGCAGTTCTTC. Amino acids: CASSPQPTAGVFADEQFF.

This rearrangement joins TRBV10-3 to TRBJ1-2, with TRBD1 matching over 9 bases. The CDR3 has 19 amino acids. Looked up from germline, CDR1 is ENHRY and CDR2 is SYGVKD. The V segment lost 5 bases and the J segment 1 base; nucleotides outside the gene matches: 17. CDR3 protein: CAISPPGRTPTGGNYGYTF. The CDR3 region has the DNA TGTGCCATCAGTCCCCCTGGGCGTACCCCGACAGGGGGTAACTATGGCTACACCTTC.

The rearrangement links TRBV7-9 to TRBJ2-3, with D perhaps matching TRBD2 (6 bases). The germline V and J ends were trimmed by 10 bases and 2 bases, with 16 bases remaining between them. From germline, CDR1 is SEHNR and CDR2 FQNEAQ (reference sequence). This CDR3 comprises 14 residues. The CDR3 DNA sequence: TGTGCCAATTCCCCGTGGGGGGTCACAGATACGCAGTATTTT. Its protein is CANSPWGVTDTQYF.

The chain has TRBV2 and TRBJ1-4, with TRBD1 identical over 7 bases. V shed 7 bases and J 4 bases; nucleotides not matched to a gene: 24. CDR3 length equals 20 residues. Germline V gene lookup returns CDR1 SNHLY and CDR2 FYNNEI. The CDR3 protein is CASKGQVEVRIPKNNEKLFF. CDR3 coding DNA: TGTGCCAGCAAAGGACAGGTCGAGGTTCGGATTCCGAAAAATAATGAAAAACTGTTTTTT.

This clone was seen once. The rearrangement uses TRBV6-1 and TRBJ2-3; 11 bases map to TRBD2. CDR3 length: 15 amino acids. The trim removed 6 bases at V and 5 bases at J, leaving 7 bases unmatched. Looked up from germline, CDR1 is MNHNS and CDR2 is SASEGT. The CDR3 loop reads CASRTLAGVVDTQYF. CDR3 sequence (DNA): TGTGCCAGCAGGACACTAGCGGGAGTAGTAGATACGCAGTATTTT.

This chain connects TRBV7-2 to TRBJ1-2; D not resolved. Germline CDR1 and CDR2: SGHTA and FQGNSA. The CDR3 length is 13 residues. Trimming took off 0 bases at V and 6 bases at J, with 8 bases between the two ends. The CDR3 nucleotides are TGTGCCAGCAGCTTAGCGGTAAACAATGGCTACACCTTC. It is translated as CASSLAVNNGYTF.

The chain employs TRBV28 and TRBJ2-7, with 7 bases lining up with TRBD2. CDR1 and CDR2 from the germline V gene are MDHEN and SYDVKM. The CDR3 is 17 residues long. V lost 3 bases, J lost 1 base, and 12 bases stayed unmatched. CDR3 nucleotide sequence: TGTGCCAGCAGTTTCCTAGCGGAAACGGGCAGATCCTACGAGCAGTACTTC. Its translation: CASSFLAETGRSYEQYF.